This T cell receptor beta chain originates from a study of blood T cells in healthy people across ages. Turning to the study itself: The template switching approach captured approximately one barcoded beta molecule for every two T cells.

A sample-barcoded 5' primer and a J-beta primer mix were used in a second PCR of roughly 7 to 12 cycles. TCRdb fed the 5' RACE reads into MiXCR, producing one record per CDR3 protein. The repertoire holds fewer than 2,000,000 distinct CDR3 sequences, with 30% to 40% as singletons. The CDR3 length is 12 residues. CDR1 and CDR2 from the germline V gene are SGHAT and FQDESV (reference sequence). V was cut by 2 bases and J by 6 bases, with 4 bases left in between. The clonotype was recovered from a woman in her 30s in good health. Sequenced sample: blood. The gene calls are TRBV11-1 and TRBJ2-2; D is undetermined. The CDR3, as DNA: TGTGCCAGCAGCTTACAGTCCGGGGAGCTGTTTTTT. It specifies CASSLQSGELFF.